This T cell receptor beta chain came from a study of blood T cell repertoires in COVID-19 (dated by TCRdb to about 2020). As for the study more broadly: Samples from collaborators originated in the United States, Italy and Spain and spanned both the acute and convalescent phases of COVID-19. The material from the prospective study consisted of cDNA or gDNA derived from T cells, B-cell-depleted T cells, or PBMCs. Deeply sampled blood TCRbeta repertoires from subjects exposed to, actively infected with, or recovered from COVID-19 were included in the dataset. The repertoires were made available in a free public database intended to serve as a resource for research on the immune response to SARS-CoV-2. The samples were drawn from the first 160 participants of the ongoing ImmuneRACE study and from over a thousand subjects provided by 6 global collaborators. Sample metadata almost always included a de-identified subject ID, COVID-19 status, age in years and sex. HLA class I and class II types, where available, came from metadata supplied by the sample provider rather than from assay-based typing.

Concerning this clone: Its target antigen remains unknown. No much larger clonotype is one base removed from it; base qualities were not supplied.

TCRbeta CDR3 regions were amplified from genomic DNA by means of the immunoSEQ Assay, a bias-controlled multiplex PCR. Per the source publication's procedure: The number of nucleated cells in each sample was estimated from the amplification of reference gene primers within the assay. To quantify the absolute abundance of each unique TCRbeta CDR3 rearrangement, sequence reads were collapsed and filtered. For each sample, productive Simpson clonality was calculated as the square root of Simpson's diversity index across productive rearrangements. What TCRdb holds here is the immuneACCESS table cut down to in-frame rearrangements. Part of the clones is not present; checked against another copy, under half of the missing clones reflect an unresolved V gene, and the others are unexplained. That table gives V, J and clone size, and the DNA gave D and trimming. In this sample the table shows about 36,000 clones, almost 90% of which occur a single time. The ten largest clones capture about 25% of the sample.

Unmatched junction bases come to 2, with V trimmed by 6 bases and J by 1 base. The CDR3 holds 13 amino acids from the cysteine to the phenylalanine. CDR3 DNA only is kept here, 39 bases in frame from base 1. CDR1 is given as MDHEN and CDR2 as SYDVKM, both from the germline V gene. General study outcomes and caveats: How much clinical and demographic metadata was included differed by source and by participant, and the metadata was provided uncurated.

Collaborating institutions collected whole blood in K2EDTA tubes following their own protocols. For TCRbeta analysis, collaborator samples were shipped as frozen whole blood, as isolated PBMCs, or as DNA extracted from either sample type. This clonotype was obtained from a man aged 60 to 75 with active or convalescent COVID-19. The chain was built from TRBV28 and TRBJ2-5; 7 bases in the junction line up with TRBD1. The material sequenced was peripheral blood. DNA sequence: TGTGCCAGCAGGACAGGGATCCAAGAGACCCAGTACTTC. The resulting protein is CASRTGIQETQYF.